The 31 T cell receptor beta chains given below trace back to one sample, sequenced in a study of shared T cell receptors in the human thymus. Only in-frame clones appear in the TCRdb table, and some are missing; sequencing was by immunoSEQ multiplex PCR. In the table there are 500,000 to 550,000 clones, roughly 74% of which are singletons. This sample also belongs to another study, concerning human thymus T cells.

The source material was thymocytes. The receptors stem from a boy under two years old with a congenital heart defect.

The J gene is TRBJ2-3, the V gene TRBV7-6, with 15 bases aligning to TRBD2. CDR1 is SGHVS, CDR2 FNYEAQ, per germline. This CDR3 region has 19 residues. V shed 4 bases, J shed 5 bases, and the junction held 13 bases outside the gene matches. The CDR3 protein is CASSSVEGLAGGPGDTQYF. CDR3 DNA: TGTGCCAGCAGCTCAGTCGAAGGACTAGCGGGAGGGCCAGGAGATACGCAGTATTTT. Full variable domain (remainder filled in from reference TRBV7-6 and TRBJ2-3): GAGVSQSPRYKVTKRGQDVALRCDPISGHVSLYWYRQALGQGPEFLTYFNYEAQQDKSGLPNDRFSAERPEGSISTLTIQRTEQRDSAMYRCASSSVEGLAGGPGDTQYFGPGTRLTVL.

In nucleotides, the CDR3 is TGTGCCAGCAGCTTACCCGGACAGTCCGCCAGCAATGAGCAGTTCTTC. It is translated as CASSLPGQSASNEQFF. V usage is TRBV7-3 and J usage is TRBJ2-1; D possibly corresponds to TRBD1 (6 bases). Between the trimmed V and J ends, which lost 2 bases and 6 bases, there was a span of 17 bases. CDR1 SGHTA and CDR2 FQGTGA come from the germline V gene. This CDR3 comprises 16 residues. The full variable domain, with the rest looked up from reference TRBV7-3 and TRBJ2-1, is GAGVSQTPSNKVTEKGKYVELRCDPISGHTALYWYRQSLGQGPEFLIYFQGTGAADDSGLPNDRFFAVRPEGSVSTLKIQRTERGDSAVYLCASSLPGQSASNEQFFGPGTRLTVL.

V and J are TRBV15 and TRBJ2-1; 13 positions agree with TRBD2. With V trimmed by 3 bases and J by 2 bases, 4 bases remained unmatched. Germline V gene data show CDR1 as LNHNV and CDR2 as YYDKDF (reference sequence). The length of the CDR3 is 17 residues. The chain's CDR3 is CATSRATSGRPYNEQFF. DNA for the CDR3: TGTGCCACCAGCAGGGCGACTAGCGGGAGGCCCTACAATGAGCAGTTCTTC.

The chain uses TRBV6-5 and TRBJ2-3; 9 bases line up with TRBD2. The V gene end was trimmed by 3 bases and the J gene end by 4 bases; junction bases not matched to a gene: 2. CDR3 length: 14 amino acids. Germline-derived CDR1 and CDR2 are MNHEY and SVGAGI. CDR3 protein: CASSYSGRSDTQYF. CDR3 coding DNA: TGTGCCAGCAGTTATAGCGGGAGATCAGATACGCAGTATTTT.

V is TRBV11-2 and J is TRBJ1-1; D call uncertain. CDR3 length equals 15 residues. Germline CDR1 is SGHAT and CDR2 is FQNNGV. V was pared by 0 bases and J by 1 base, with 9 bases between. DNA of the CDR3: TGTGCCAGCAGCTTAGATATAGCTTGGAACACTGAAGCTTTCTTT. This gives the protein CASSLDIAWNTEAFF.

The rearrangement joins TRBV14 to TRBJ2-1, with a weak D call TRBD2 (6 bases). The CDR3 length is 15 residues. Germline loops: CDR1 SGHDN, CDR2 FVKESK. V shed 3 bases and J shed 8 bases, with 17 bases lying between them. In DNA form, the CDR3 reads TGTGCCAGCAGCCATTTTTCCACTAGCAGACATGAGCAGTTCTTC. Translated: CASSHFSTSRHEQFF.

The gene calls are TRBV6-1 and TRBJ1-5; TRBD1 matches at 8 bases. V was clipped by 1 base and J by 1 base; unmatched bases: 6. The CDR3 contains 17 residues. CDR1 is MNHNS, CDR2 SASEGT, per germline. CDR3 coding DNA: TGTGCCAGCAGTGAAGGGACAGGGAGGAGAAGCAATCAGCCCCAGCATTTT. Amino acid sequence: CASSEGTGRRSNQPQHF.

This chain connects TRBV10-2 to TRBJ2-7; TRBD1 agrees at 10 bases. Losses at the gene ends were 6 bases for V and 6 bases for J; bases not matched to a gene: 11. Germline V lookup: CDR1 WSHSY, CDR2 SAAADI. The length of the CDR3 is 15 residues. The CDR3 DNA follows: TGCGCCAGCAGGTGGACAGGGGGGGATTCTTCCGAGCAGTACTTC. Amino acids: CASRWTGGDSSEQYF.

The chain employs TRBV28 and TRBJ2-4; possibly TRBD1 for D (5 bases). CDR3 length equals 14 residues. V gave up 6 bases and J gave up 4 bases, with 13 bases separating them. CDR1 and CDR2 from the germline V gene are MDHEN and SYDVKM. This chain's CDR3 is CASRQLRAKNIQYF. CDR3 DNA sequence: TGTGCCAGCAGGCAGCTCAGGGCTAAAAACATTCAGTACTTC.

The chain joins TRBV10-2 to TRBJ1-1, with 9 bases lining up with TRBD1. This CDR3 spans 17 amino acids. Germline V gene lookup returns CDR1 WSHSY and CDR2 SAAADI. V dropped 2 bases and J dropped 5; count of bases not matched to a gene: 12. CDR3 nucleotides: TGCGCCAGCAGTGAGATTTGGGACAGGGTAAGTTGGACTGAAGCTTTCTTT. Its protein product is CASSEIWDRVSWTEAFF.

This chain links TRBV5-1 with TRBJ2-3; TRBD1 matches at 7 bases. Germline CDR1 SGHRS, CDR2 YFSETQ. The CDR3 is made up of 17 amino acids. Trimming at V came to 4 bases and at J to 0 bases, leaving 11 bases not matched to a gene. CDR3 DNA: TGCGCCAGCAGCCTAACGGGACAGCAGTCTAGCACAGATACGCAGTATTTT. Its translation is CASSLTGQQSSTDTQYF.

This clone was detected once. The chain couples TRBV28 to TRBJ1-3; D not resolved. CDR1 MDHEN and CDR2 SYDVKM come from the germline V gene. The V end lost 5 bases, the J end lost 0 bases, and 14 bases lay between the germline ends. The CDR3 covers 16 residues. CDR3 sequence reads: CASSPGSIFSGNTIYF. In DNA form, the CDR3 reads TGTGCCAGCAGTCCTGGCAGTATTTTCTCTGGAAACACCATATATTTT.

The V gene is TRBV6-6, the J gene TRBJ2-5, with 7 bases aligning to TRBD2. The CDR3 has 14 residues. The V gene's germline CDR1 is MNHNY and CDR2 SVGAGI (reference sequence). Germline trimming cut 6 bases from V and 0 bases from J; bases unmatched to any gene: 4. This CDR3 reads CASRPSGNQETQYF. The DNA of the CDR3 is TGTGCCAGCAGACCGAGCGGGAACCAAGAGACCCAGTACTTC.

CDR3 nucleotide sequence: TGTGCCAGCAGCTTGGGACAGGGGGCGAGGGAGCAGTACTTC. It specifies CASSLGQGAREQYF. The rearrangement uses TRBV5-6 and TRBJ2-7; 10 bases are shared with TRBD1. The CDR3 consists of 14 residues. Unmatched junction bases numbered 4, after V lost 0 bases and J lost 7 bases. Germline CDR1 and CDR2: SGHDT and YYEEEE. Together with reference TRBV5-6 and TRBJ2-7, the CDR3 gives the full variable domain: DAGVTQSPTHLIKTRGQQVTLRCSPKSGHDTVSWYQQALGQGPQFIFQYYEEEERQRGNFPDRFSGHQFPNYSSELNVNALLLGDSALYLCASSLGQGAREQYFGPGTRLTVT.

The genes are TRBV30 and TRBJ2-3; possible D gene TRBD2, 5 bases. Germline-derived CDR1 and CDR2 are GTSNPN and SVGIG (reference sequence). Trimming removed 0 bases at V and 4 bases at J, with 14 bases between. The CDR3 has 15 residues. CDR3 in DNA: TGTGCCTGGAGTGTACGACTGGAGGAGCCAGATACGCAGTATTTT. This translates into CAWSVRLEEPDTQYF.

The chain recombines TRBV5-6 with TRBJ1-6; a possible D gene is TRBD1 (5 bases). V gave up 0 bases and J gave up 9 bases, with 16 bases separating them. Germline CDR1 and CDR2: SGHDT and YYEEEE. CDR3 size: 16 residues. CDR3 bases: TGTGCCAGCAGCTTGGCTGGCCAGGGTGGTGGTTCACCCCTCCACTTT. As protein: CASSLAGQGGGSPLHF.

The rearrangement links TRBV11-1 to TRBJ2-7; 8 positions match TRBD2. The germline CDR1 and CDR2 sequences are SGHAT and FQDESV (reference sequence). V lost 7 bases to trimming and J lost 6 bases; unmatched junction nucleotides: 5. CDR3 size: 12 residues. In nucleotides, the CDR3 is TGTGCCAGCACCGGGAGGGGAGCCGAGCAGTACTTC. This sequence encodes CASTGRGAEQYF.

The chain has TRBV11-2 and TRBJ1-6, with TRBD1 matching 11 bases. Losses at the gene ends were 5 bases for V and 10 bases for J; bases not matched to a gene: 13. Germline CDR1 reads SGHAT; CDR2 reads FQNNGV. The CDR3 is 17 amino acids. In nucleotides, the CDR3 is TGTGCCAGCAGCCTCGACTCGGGACAGGGGGTTTGGTCACCCCTCCACTTT. This codes for CASSLDSGQGVWSPLHF.

The chain couples TRBV4-3 to TRBJ2-2, with 8 bases identical to TRBD2. The ends lost 4 bases at V and 4 bases at J; junction bases unmatched: 14. Germline CDR1 and CDR2: LGHNA and YSLEER. This CDR3 is 18 amino acids long. CDR3 DNA: TGCGCCAGCAGCCCTATGGGACTAGACGGGTCCGCCACCGGGGAGCTGTTTTTT. Amino acid sequence: CASSPMGLDGSATGELFF.

The V call is TRBV11-3, the J call TRBJ1-1; 7 nucleotides line up with TRBD1. V dropped 0 bases and J dropped 2; count of bases not matched to a gene: 12. CDR1 and CDR2 (germline): SGHNT, YENEEA. The CDR3 contains 18 residues. The CDR3 DNA reads TGTGCCAGCAGCTTAGATGGAGCAGGGGGTCCTCCTAACACTGAAGCTTTCTTT. It codes for CASSLDGAGGPPNTEAFF.

The chain recombines TRBV9 with TRBJ2-7; weak D call: TRBD2 (6 bases). The germline V and J ends were trimmed by 4 bases and 1 base, with 15 bases remaining between them. Germline V CDR1 and CDR2: SGDLS, YYNGEE. This CDR3 region has 15 residues. CDR3 nucleotide sequence: TGTGCCAGCAGCCCTATTGCGGGACCTTCCTACGAGCAGTACTTC. It codes for CASSPIAGPSYEQYF. Looking up the rest from reference TRBV9 and TRBJ2-7 gives the full variable domain: DSGVTQTPKHLITATGQRVTLRCSPRSGDLSVYWYQQSLDQGLQFLIQYYNGEERAKGNILERFSAQQFPDLHSELNLSSLELGDSALYFCASSPIAGPSYEQYFGPGTRLTVT.

This chain uses TRBV4-1 with TRBJ1-5; 8 positions match TRBD1. J gave up 6 bases and V 4 bases, and 5 bases lay outside the gene matches. From germline, CDR1 is MGHRA and CDR2 YSYEKL. This CDR3 has 14 residues. CDR3 coding DNA: TGCGCCAGCAGCCCAGGACAGGGTAGTCAGCCCCAGCATTTT. Its translation is CASSPGQGSQPQHF.

This chain uses TRBV27 with TRBJ2-7, with 7 bases lining up with TRBD1. Germline V gene data show CDR1 as MNHEY and CDR2 as SMNVEV (reference sequence). CDR3 length equals 16 residues. Trimming removed 1 base from V and 0 bases from J; junction bases left unmatched: 6. CDR3 sequence: CASSLFGTDNSYEQYF. The DNA of the CDR3 is TGTGCCAGCAGTTTATTCGGGACAGACAACTCCTACGAGCAGTACTTC.

The chain couples TRBV2 to TRBJ2-7; 12 bases agree with TRBD2. CDR1 is SNHLY and CDR2 is FYNNEI in the germline V gene. The CDR3 is 16 amino acids. J was trimmed by 3 bases and V by 6 bases; bases with no gene match: 9. This CDR3 reads CASRGPGLAGNYEQYF. DNA for the CDR3: TGTGCCAGCAGAGGCCCCGGACTAGCGGGGAACTACGAGCAGTACTTC. Full variable domain (remainder filled in from reference TRBV2 and TRBJ2-7): EPEVTQTPSHQVTQMGQEVILRCVPISNHLYFYWYRQILGQKVEFLVSFYNNEISEKSEIFDDQFSVERPDGSNFTLKIRSTKLEDSAMYFCASRGPGLAGNYEQYFGPGTRLTVT.

The chain is built from TRBV4-2 and TRBJ2-1; 7 bases align to TRBD1. Looked up from germline, CDR1 is LGHNA and CDR2 is YNFKEQ. The CDR3 contains 16 residues. The ends lost 4 bases at V and 5 bases at J; junction bases unmatched: 11. This CDR3 reads CASSPLQGSLDNEQFF. In DNA, the CDR3 is TGTGCCAGCAGCCCTTTACAGGGGTCGCTCGACAATGAGCAGTTCTTC.

The chain carries TRBV7-6 and TRBJ2-3, with TRBD2 identical over 13 bases. The CDR3 sequence is 17 residues long. V dropped 5 bases and J dropped 2; count of bases not matched to a gene: 7. The germline V gene encodes CDR1 SGHVS and CDR2 FNYEAQ. The CDR3 bases are TGTGCCAGCAGCAGAGGGACTAGCGGGACTCACACAGATACGCAGTATTTT. Amino acid sequence: CASSRGTSGTHTDTQYF.

In this sample, this clone turned up a few times. This chain links TRBV7-6 with TRBJ1-1, with 7 bases matching TRBD1. The CDR3 is 13 residues long. Germline V gene sequence: CDR1 SGHVS, CDR2 FNYEAQ. The V gene end was trimmed by 7 bases and the J gene end by 2 bases; junction bases not matched to a gene: 4. The CDR3: CASMRTGNTEAFF. The CDR3 DNA sequence: TGTGCCAGCATGCGGACAGGAAACACTGAAGCTTTCTTT.

This clone was counted a single time. The genes are TRBV7-9 and TRBJ1-2; the match to TRBD1 covers 8 bases. Germline V gene sequence: CDR1 SEHNR, CDR2 FQNEAQ (reference sequence). V lost 1 base to trimming and J lost 4 bases; unmatched junction nucleotides: 14. This CDR3 comprises 18 residues. DNA of the CDR3: TGTGCCAGCAGCTTAGTTCAGGGTGGACAGGGCGCGACCTATGGCTACACCTTC. This encodes CASSLVQGGQGATYGYTF. Full variable domain (remainder filled in from reference TRBV7-9 and TRBJ1-2): DTGVSQNPRHKITKRGQNVTFRCDPISEHNRLYWYRQTLGQGPEFLTYFQNEAQLEKSRLLSDRFSAERPKGSFSTLEIQRTEQGDSAMYLCASSLVQGGQGATYGYTFGSGTRLTVV.

This chain connects TRBV27 to TRBJ2-7; 8 nucleotides match TRBD2. This CDR3 contains 17 residues. In germline, CDR1 is MNHEY, CDR2 SMNVEV (reference sequence). Trimming cost V 8 bases and J 9 bases; bases outside gene matches: 24. CDR3 sequence (DNA): TGTGCCAGCCCCGGCCCCGGGGCTAGCGGGCCCTCCTTAGGGCAGTACTTC. Translated, it gives CASPGPGASGPSLGQYF.

In nucleotides, the CDR3 is TGTGCCAGCAGTTTTGGGGAGGCCCAGCCGTTCTACGAGCAGTACTTC. Protein sequence: CASSFGEAQPFYEQYF. The chain is built from TRBV28 and TRBJ2-7, with a possible D match to TRBD2 (6 bases). This CDR3 spans 16 amino acids. Trimming removed 3 bases at V and 3 bases at J, with 18 bases between. The V gene's germline CDR1 is MDHEN and CDR2 SYDVKM.

CDR3 DNA: TGCGCCAGCAGCCAAGATGGGGCTGGGGGGAACTATGGCTACACCTTC. It translates to CASSQDGAGGNYGYTF. V usage is TRBV4-3 and J usage is TRBJ1-2; possible D gene TRBD1, 5 bases. The CDR3 sequence is 16 residues long. V was pared by 0 bases and J by 2 bases, with 13 bases between. Germline-derived CDR1 and CDR2 are LGHNA and YSLEER.